The 3 T cell receptor beta chains listed next were all sequenced from one sample in a study of blood T cells in healthy people across ages. Then a second PCR, running roughly 7 to 11 cycles, was carried out with a sample-barcoded 5' primer and a J-beta primer mix. TCRdb called the 5' RACE reads again in MiXCR, with one record for every CDR3 protein. The profile shows some 930,000 distinct CDR3 sequences, 29% of them singletons. The data were also submitted as part of a second study, on T cells of mothers and their children.

The sample comprised blood. The receptors here all came from a woman aged 40 to 50 in good health.

On this clonotype: The junction does not match germline at one end; this may be a read error. The gene calls are TRBV5-1 and TRBJ2-3, with a tentative D call TRBD2 (6 bases). Germline V lookup: CDR1 SGHRS, CDR2 YFSETQ. This CDR3 is built from 14 residues. CDR3 protein: CARRVAAETDTQYF. The CDR3 nucleotides read TGCGCCCGCAGGGTAGCGGCGGAGACAGATACGCAGTATTTT.

The chain is built from TRBV2 and TRBJ2-5; weak D call: TRBD2 (5 bases). Per the germline V gene, CDR1 is SNHLY and CDR2 is FYNNEI. The CDR3 has 13 residues. V lost 7 bases to trimming and J lost 7 bases, with 16 bases between them. The CDR3 coding sequence is TGTGCCAGCATAGATAAGGTTGAGGGGACCCAGTACTTC. The encoded protein is CASIDKVEGTQYF.

This clonotype came up a few times. The chain recombines TRBV27 with TRBJ2-5; 7 bases agree with TRBD1. There are 10 residues in the CDR3. CDR1 MNHEY and CDR2 SMNVEV come from the germline V gene (reference sequence). J lost 12 bases, V lost 6 bases, and 4 bases had no gene match. The CDR3 region is CASRGTEEYF. The DNA for the CDR3 is TGTGCCAGCAGGGGGACAGAGGAGTACTTC.